By sample fraction, the clone carrying this T cell receptor beta chain is medium-sized (0.01 to 0.1%). CDR3 length equals 13 residues. The V gene lost 6 bases and the J gene lost 6 bases, with 9 bases spanning the gap. Germline CDR1 is MNHNY and CDR2 is SVGAGI (reference sequence). TCRdb fed the 5' RACE reads into MiXCR, producing one record per CDR3 protein. Among around 60,000 distinct CDR3 sequences, around 13% were seen once, and the ten largest hold approximately 4.4%. The sample belongs to a study of early T cells in non-severe SARS-CoV-2 infection. Sequenced sample: whole blood. The rearrangement joins TRBV6-6 to TRBJ2-6; no definite D call. This receptor was taken from an adult who was a healthcare worker with PCR-confirmed SARS-CoV-2 infection or an uninfected control (not recorded which). The CDR3 nucleotides read TGTGCCAGCAGGGGCGGCGCGGCCAACGTCCTGACTTTC. Protein product: CASRGGAANVLTF.